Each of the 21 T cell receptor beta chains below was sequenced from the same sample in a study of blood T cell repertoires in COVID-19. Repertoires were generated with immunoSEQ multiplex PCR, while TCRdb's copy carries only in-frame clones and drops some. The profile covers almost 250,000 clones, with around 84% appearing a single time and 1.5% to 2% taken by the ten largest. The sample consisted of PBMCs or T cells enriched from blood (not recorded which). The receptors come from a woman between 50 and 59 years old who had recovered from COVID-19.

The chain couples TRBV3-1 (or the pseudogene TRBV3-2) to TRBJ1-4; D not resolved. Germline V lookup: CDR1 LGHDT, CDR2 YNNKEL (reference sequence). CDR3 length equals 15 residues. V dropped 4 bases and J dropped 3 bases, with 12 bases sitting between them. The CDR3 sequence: CASSLPGGSNEKLFF. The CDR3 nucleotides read TGTGCCAGCAGCCTACCGGGAGGGTCTAATGAAAAACTGTTTTTT.

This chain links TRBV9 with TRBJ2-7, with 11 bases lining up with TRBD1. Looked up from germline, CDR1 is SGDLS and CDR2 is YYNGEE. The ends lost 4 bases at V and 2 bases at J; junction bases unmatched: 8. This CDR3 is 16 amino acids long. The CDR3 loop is CASSSGRGQGAYEQYF. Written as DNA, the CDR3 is TGTGCCAGCAGCTCAGGGAGGGGACAGGGGGCCTACGAGCAGTACTTC.

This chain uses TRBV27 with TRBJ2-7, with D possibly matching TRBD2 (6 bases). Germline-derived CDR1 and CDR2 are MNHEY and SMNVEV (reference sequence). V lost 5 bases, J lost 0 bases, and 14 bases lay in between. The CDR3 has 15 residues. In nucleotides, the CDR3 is TGTGCCAGCAGTGTCGTTAGCGGAAGCTCCTACGAGCAGTACTTC. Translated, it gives CASSVVSGSSYEQYF.

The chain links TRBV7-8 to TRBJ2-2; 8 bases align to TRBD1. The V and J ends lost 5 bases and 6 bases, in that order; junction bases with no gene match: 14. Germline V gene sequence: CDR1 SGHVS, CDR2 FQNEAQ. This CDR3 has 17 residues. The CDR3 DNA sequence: TGTGCCAGCAGCCCCAGGGCGACAGGGGAAATAGCCGGGGAGCTGTTTTTT. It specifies CASSPRATGEIAGELFF.

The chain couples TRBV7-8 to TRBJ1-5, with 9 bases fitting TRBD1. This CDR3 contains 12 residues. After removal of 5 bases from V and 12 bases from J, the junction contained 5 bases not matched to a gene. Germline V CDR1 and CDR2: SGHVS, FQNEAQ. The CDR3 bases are TGTGCCAGCAGCCCGGACAGGGGTATCCAGCATTTT. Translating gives CASSPDRGIQHF. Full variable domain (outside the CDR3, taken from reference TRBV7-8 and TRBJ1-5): GAGVSQSPRYKVAKRGQDVALRCDPISGHVSLFWYQQALGQGPEFLTYFQNEAQLDKSGLPSDRFFAERPEGSVSTLKIQRTQQEDSAVYLCASSPDRGIQHFGDGTRLSIL.

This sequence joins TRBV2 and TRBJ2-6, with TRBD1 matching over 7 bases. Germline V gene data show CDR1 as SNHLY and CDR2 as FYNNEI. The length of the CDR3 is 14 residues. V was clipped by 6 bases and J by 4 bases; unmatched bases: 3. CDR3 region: CASSGQDGANVLTF. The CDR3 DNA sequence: TGTGCCAGCAGCGGACAGGACGGGGCCAACGTCCTGACTTTC.

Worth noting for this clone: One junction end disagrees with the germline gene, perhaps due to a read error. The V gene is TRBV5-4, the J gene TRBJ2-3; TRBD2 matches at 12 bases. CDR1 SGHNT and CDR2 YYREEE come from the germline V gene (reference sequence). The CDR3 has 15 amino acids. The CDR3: CASSFGRTSGNLRDF. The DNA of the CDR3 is TGTGCCAGCAGCTTTGGTCGGACTAGCGGGAACCTCCGGGATTTT.

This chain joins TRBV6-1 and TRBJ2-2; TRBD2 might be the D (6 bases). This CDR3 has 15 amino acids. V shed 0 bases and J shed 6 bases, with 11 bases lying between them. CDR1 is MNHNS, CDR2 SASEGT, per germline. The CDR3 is CASSEAMEGAGELFF. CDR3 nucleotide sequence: TGTGCCAGCAGTGAAGCCATGGAGGGTGCCGGGGAGCTGTTTTTT.

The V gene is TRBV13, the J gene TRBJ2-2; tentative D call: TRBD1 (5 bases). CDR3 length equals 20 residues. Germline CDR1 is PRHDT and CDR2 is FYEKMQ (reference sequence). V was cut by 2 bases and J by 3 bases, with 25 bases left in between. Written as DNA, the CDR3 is TGTGCCAGCAGCTTATTTTGGGATATTGAAGGACATTCGGACACCGGGGAGCTGTTTTTT. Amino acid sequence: CASSLFWDIEGHSDTGELFF. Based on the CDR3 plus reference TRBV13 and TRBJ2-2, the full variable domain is AAGVIQSPRHLIKEKRETATLKCYPIPRHDTVYWYQQGPGQDPQFLISFYEKMQSDKGSIPDRFSAQQFSDYHSELNMSSLELGDSALYFCASSLFWDIEGHSDTGELFFGEGSRLTVL.

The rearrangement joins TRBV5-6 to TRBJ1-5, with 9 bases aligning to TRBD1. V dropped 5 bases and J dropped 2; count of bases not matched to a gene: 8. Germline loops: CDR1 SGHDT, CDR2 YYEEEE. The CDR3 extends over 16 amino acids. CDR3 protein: CASSPNRGLGNQPQHF. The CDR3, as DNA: TGTGCCAGCAGTCCGAACAGGGGGCTAGGCAATCAGCCCCAGCATTTT. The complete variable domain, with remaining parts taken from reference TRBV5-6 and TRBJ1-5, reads DAGVTQSPTHLIKTRGQQVTLRCSPKSGHDTVSWYQQALGQGPQFIFQYYEEEERQRGNFPDRFSGHQFPNYSSELNVNALLLGDSALYLCASSPNRGLGNQPQHFGDGTRLSIL.

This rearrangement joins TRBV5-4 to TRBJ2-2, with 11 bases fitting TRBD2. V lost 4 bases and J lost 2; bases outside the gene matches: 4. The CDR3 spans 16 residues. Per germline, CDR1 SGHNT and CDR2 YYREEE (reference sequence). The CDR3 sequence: CASSRGLAGNTGELFF. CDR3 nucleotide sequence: TGTGCCAGCAGCCGAGGACTAGCGGGTAACACCGGGGAGCTGTTTTTT.

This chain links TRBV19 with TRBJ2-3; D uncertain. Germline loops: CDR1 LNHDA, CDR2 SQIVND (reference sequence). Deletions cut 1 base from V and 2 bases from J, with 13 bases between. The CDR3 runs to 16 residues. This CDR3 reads CASSIVPGLNTDTQYF. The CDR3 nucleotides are TGTGCCAGTAGTATAGTCCCCGGGTTAAACACAGATACGCAGTATTTT.

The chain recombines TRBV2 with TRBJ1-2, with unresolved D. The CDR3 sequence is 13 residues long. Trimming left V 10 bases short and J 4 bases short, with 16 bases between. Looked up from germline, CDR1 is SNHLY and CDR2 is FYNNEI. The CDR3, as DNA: TGTGCCACCCCCGAGGGCAGGAGCTATGGCTACACCTTC. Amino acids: CATPEGRSYGYTF.

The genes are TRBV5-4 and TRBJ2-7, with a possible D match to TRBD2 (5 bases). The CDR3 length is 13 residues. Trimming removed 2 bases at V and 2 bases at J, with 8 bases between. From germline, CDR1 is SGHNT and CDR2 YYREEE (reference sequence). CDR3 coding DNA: TGTGCCAGCAGCTTTACGGGAACCTACGAGCAGTACTTC. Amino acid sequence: CASSFTGTYEQYF.

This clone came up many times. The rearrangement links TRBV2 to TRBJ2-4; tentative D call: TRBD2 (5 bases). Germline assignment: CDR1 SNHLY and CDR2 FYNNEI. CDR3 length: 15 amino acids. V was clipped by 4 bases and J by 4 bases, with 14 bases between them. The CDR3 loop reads CASSGERTRKNIQYF. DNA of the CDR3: TGTGCCAGCAGTGGTGAGCGGACGAGGAAAAACATTCAGTACTTC.

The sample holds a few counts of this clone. The DNA for the CDR3 is TGTGCCACCAAGGAGGGGCCGCAAGAGACCCAGTACTTC. Translating gives CATKEGPQETQYF. The rearrangement links TRBV15 to TRBJ2-5; a weak D match, TRBD2 (6 bases). The CDR3 runs 13 residues. Per germline, CDR1 LNHNV and CDR2 YYDKDF (reference sequence). The V and J ends lost 7 bases and 2 bases respectively, with 11 bases between them.

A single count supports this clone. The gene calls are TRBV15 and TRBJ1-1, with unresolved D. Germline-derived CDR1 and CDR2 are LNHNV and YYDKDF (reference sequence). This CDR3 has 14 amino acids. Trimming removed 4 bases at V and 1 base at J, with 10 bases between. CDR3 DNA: TGTGCCACCAGCAACAATCGAGGGAACACTGAAGCTTTCTTT. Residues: CATSNNRGNTEAFF.

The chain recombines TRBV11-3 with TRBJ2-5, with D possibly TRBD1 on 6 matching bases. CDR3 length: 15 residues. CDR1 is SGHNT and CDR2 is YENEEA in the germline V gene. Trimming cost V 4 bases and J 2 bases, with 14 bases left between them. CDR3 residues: CASSSDRTAQETQYF. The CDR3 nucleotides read TGTGCCAGCAGCTCTGACAGGACCGCTCAAGAGACCCAGTACTTC.

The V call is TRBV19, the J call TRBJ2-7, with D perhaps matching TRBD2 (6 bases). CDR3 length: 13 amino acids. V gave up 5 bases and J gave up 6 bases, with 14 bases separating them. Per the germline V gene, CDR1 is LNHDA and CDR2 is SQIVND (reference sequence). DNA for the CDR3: TGTGCCAGTAGTTTGAGCCGGAGGGGCGAGCAGTACTTC. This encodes CASSLSRRGEQYF.

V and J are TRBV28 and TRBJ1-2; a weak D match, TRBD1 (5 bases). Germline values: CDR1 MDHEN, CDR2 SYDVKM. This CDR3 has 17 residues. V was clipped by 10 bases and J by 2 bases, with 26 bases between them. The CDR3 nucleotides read TGTGCCACTCACGAGCCTAGGGGAGCCGGGAGAAACTATGGCTACACCTTC. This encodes CATHEPRGAGRNYGYTF.

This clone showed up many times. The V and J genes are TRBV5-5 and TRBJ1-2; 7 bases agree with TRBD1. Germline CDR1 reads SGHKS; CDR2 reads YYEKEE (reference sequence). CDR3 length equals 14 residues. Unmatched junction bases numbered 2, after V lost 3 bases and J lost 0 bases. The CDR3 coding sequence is TGTGCCAGCAGCTCGGACAGGCCTAACTATGGCTACACCTTC. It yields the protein CASSSDRPNYGYTF.